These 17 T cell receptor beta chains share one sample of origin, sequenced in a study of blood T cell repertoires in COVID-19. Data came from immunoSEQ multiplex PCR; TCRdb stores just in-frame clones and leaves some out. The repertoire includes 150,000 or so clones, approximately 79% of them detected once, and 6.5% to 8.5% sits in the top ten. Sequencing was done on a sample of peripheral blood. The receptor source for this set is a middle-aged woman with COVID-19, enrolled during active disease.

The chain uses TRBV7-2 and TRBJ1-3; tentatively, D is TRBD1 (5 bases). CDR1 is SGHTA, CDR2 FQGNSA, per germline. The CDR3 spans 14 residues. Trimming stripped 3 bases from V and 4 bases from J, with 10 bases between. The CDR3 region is CASSLAGSGNTIYF. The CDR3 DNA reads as TGTGCCAGCAGCTTGGCAGGGTCCGGAAACACCATATATTTT.

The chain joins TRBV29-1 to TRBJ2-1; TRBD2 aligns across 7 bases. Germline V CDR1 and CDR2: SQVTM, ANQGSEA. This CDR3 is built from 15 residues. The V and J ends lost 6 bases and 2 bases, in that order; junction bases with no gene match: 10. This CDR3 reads CSVTPGLPTYNEQFF. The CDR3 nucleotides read TGCAGCGTGACACCGGGACTACCAACCTACAATGAGCAGTTCTTC.

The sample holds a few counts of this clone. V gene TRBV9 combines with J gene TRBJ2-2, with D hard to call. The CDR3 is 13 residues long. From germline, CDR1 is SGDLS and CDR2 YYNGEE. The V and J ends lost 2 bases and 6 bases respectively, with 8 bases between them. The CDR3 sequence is CASSVLESGELFF. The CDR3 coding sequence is TGTGCCAGCAGCGTGCTAGAGTCCGGGGAGCTGTTTTTT.

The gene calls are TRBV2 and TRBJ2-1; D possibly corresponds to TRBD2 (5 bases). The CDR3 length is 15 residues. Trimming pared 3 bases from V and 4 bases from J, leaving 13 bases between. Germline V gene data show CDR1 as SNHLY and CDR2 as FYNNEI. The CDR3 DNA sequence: TGTGCCAGCAGTGACAGGAAGAGGGTTTACAATGAGCAGTTCTTC. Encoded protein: CASSDRKRVYNEQFF. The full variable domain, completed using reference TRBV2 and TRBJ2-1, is EPEVTQTPSHQVTQMGQEVILRCVPISNHLYFYWYRQILGQKVEFLVSFYNNEISEKSEIFDDQFSVERPDGSNFTLKIRSTKLEDSAMYFCASSDRKRVYNEQFFGPGTRLTVL.

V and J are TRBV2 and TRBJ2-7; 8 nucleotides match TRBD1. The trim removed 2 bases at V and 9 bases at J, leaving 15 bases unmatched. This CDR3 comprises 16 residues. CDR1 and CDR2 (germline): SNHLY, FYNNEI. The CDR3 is CASSEFPRNRGSGQYF. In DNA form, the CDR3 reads TGTGCCAGCAGTGAATTTCCACGTAACAGGGGGTCAGGGCAGTACTTC.

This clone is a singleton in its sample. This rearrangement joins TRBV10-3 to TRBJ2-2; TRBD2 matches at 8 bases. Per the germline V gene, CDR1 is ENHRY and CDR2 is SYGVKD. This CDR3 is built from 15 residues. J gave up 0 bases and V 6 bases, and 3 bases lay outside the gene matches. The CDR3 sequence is CAIRREGTNTGELFF. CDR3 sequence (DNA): TGTGCCATCAGACGGGAGGGGACGAACACCGGGGAGCTGTTTTTT.

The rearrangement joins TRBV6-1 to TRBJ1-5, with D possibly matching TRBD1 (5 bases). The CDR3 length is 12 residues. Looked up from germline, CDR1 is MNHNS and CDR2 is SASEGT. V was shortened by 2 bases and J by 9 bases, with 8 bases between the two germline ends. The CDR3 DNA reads TGTGCCAGCAGTGAAAGGGGAGGGCCCCAGCATTTT. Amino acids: CASSERGGPQHF.

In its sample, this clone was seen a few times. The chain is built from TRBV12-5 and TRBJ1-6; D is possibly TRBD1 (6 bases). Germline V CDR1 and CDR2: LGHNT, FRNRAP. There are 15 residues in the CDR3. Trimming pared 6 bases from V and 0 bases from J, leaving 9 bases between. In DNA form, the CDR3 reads TGTGCTAGTGGGTTGACAGGCTCCTATAATTCACCCCTCCACTTT. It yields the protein CASGLTGSYNSPLHF.

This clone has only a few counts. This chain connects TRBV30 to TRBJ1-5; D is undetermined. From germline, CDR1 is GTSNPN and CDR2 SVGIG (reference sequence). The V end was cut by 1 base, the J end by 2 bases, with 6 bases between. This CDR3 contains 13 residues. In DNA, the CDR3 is TGTGCCTGGAGTGAAAGAGGCAATCAGCCCCAGCATTTT. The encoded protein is CAWSERGNQPQHF.

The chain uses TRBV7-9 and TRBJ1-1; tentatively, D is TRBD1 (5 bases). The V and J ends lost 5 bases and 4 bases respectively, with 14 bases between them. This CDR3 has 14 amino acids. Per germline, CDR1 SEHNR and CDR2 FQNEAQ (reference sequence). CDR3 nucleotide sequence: TGTGCCAGCAGCCAACAGGTATTCGTCACTGAAGCTTTCTTT. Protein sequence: CASSQQVFVTEAFF.

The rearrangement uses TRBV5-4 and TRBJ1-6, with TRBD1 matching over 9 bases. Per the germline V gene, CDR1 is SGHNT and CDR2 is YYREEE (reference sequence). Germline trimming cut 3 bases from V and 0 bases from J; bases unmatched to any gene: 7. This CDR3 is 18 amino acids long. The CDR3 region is CASSSGGQGFSYNSPLHF. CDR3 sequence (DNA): TGTGCCAGCAGCTCCGGAGGACAGGGGTTCTCCTATAATTCACCCCTCCACTTT.

The DNA of the CDR3 is TGTGCCAGCACCATCCACATGAACACTGAAGCTTTCTTT. Protein: CASTIHMNTEAFF. V is TRBV28 and J is TRBJ1-1, with no clear D. In germline, CDR1 is MDHEN, CDR2 SYDVKM. Between the trimmed V and J ends, which lost 7 bases and 0 bases, there was a span of 9 bases. The CDR3 is made up of 13 amino acids.

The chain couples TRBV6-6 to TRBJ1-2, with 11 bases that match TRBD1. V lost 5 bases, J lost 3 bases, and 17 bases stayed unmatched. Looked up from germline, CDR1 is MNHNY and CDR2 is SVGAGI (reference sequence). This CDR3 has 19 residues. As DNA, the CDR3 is TGTGCCAGCAGTCCCGCCCGGACAGGGGGCGGAGCCGGGGACTATGGCTACACCTTC. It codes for CASSPARTGGGAGDYGYTF.

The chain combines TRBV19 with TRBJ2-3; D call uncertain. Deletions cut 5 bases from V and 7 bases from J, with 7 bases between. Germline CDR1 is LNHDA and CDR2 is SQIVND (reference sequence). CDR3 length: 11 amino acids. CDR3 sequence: CASSLRNTQYF. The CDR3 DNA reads TGTGCCAGTAGTCTGAGAAATACGCAGTATTTT.

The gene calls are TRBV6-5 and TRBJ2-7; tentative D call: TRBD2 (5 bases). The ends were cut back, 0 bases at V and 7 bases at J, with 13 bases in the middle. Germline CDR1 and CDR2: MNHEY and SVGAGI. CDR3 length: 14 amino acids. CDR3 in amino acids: CASSYSSRALEQYF. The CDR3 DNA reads TGTGCCAGCAGTTACTCCTCGAGGGCTCTGGAGCAGTACTTC.

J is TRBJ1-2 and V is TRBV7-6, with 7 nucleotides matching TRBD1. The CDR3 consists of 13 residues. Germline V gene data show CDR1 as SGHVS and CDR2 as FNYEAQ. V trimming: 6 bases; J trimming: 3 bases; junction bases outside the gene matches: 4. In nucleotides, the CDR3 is TGTGCCAGCAGTGGGGACAGTTACTATGGCTACACCTTC. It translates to CASSGDSYYGYTF.

CDR3 protein: CATRGGGTGELFF. In DNA form, the CDR3 reads TGTGCCACCAGAGGGGGCGGGACCGGGGAGCTGTTTTTT. V is TRBV24-1 and J is TRBJ2-2; TRBD1 matches 7 bases. Germline V CDR1 and CDR2: KGHDR, SFDVKD. Trimming at V came to 7 bases and at J to 5 bases, leaving 3 bases not matched to a gene. CDR3 length: 13 residues.